The clone carrying this T cell receptor beta chain was seen a handful of times. Its antigen is not identified. These data belong to a study of liver allograft versus peripheral blood T cells. Study-level background: Transplanted livers held T cell receptor repertoires, and these were compared with repertoires in recipients' peripheral blood.

TCRdb processed the reads anew with MiXCR; each CDR3 protein has one entry. This sample has around 15,000 distinct CDR3 sequences, with around 23% found just once. Findings and caveats of the study: It was reported that the T cell receptor repertoires found inside liver allografts differed from those that were detected in peripheral blood.

The clonotype was recovered from a human patient who had a liver transplant. The graft donor may have contributed some T cells.

This CDR3 is CASSFRAMSNQPQHF. The DNA of the CDR3 is TGTGCCAGCAGTTTTCGAGCCATGAGCAATCAGCCCCAGCATTTT. The V and J genes are TRBV28 and TRBJ1-5; unclear D gene. Deletions cut 3 bases from V and 1 base from J, with 10 bases between. The CDR3 is 15 amino acids. The germline gives CDR1 MDHEN, CDR2 SYDVKM.